This T cell receptor (beta chain) originates from a study of a mutant IDH1 vaccine in newly diagnosed glioma (dated by TCRdb to the early 2020s). Regarding the research as a whole: Vaccination started 4-6 weeks after radiotherapy alone, or was given together with temozolomide cycles in the groups whose treatment included chemotherapy. Of the 25 to 40 patients who were treated, around 62% were male and around 40% were female, and the mean age was around 43 years. Prior to enrollment, standard therapy consisting of radiotherapy alone, temozolomide alone, or radiochemotherapy with temozolomide had been administered to patients, with the combination being received by most patients. The week-35 safety follow-up was designated visit V12, and the week-47 end of study was designated visit V13. Peripheral blood was drawn at six visits: V03 (baseline), V05, V07, V10, V12 and V13. For exploratory analyses, longitudinal TCRB deep sequencing was carried out in 25 to 30 treated patients wherever samples were available.

Interpreted using the paper, the time point label stands for: week 35, safety follow-up. Every vaccine dose consisted of 300 ug of a 20-mer mutant IDH1 peptide in Montanide, administered subcutaneously together with topical imiquimod. Patients received eight vaccinations in weeks 1, 3, 5, 7, 11, 15, 19 and 23, corresponding to visits V03 through V10. All donors had newly diagnosed IDH1-mutant astrocytomas of WHO grade 3 or 4 that showed loss of nuclear ATRX. The samples were drawn from NOA16, a multicentre, single-arm, open-label phase I trial in Germany that tested a mutant IDH1 peptide vaccine in humans for the first time. Genomic DNA for TCRB sequencing was isolated from EDTA blood with the DNeasy Blood and Tissue Kit. For this clone: The clone's antigen remains unknown. Base-call qualities are not available, and no considerably larger clone is one nucleotide away.

Trimming leaves V shorter by 2 bases and J shorter by 7 bases, with the junction holding 8 bases beyond the gene matches. The CDR3 numbers 14 residues from cysteine through phenylalanine. The only DNA kept is the CDR3, 42 bases in frame from the first base. Reading the germline V gene (reference sequence) gives CDR1 GTSNPN and CDR2 SVGIG. General findings and caveats noted by the study authors: The authors stated that sample limitations prevented analyses of patient blood samples from being reproduced. Across multiple MHC alleles, vaccine-induced immune responses were seen in approximately 93% of patients. Pseudoprogression seemed to be unrelated to changes in the top peripheral T cell clonotypes found by TCRB sequencing. Availability determined which PBMC samples were chosen for TCRB deep sequencing.

Receptor amplification or capture employed the immunoSEQ multiplex PCR assay. The hsTCRB Kit was used according to the manufacturer's protocol to amplify rearranged TCR beta chain sequences. Sequencing of TCRB libraries was carried out on an Illumina MiSeq. In the paper's pipeline: The proprietary platform of the kit vendor was used for demultiplexing, trimming and gene mapping. Held by TCRdb, this immuneACCESS table contains in-frame sequences only and omits some clones. Under half of the omission traces to an unresolved V gene where checked; the cause of the rest is unknown. V, J and clone size are those of that table, while D and trimming were read from the DNA. The sample table shows about 26,000 clones, and less than 90% are seen once. 30% to 35% of the sample rests with the top ten.

The material was PBMCs, obtained from a glioma patient whose treatment included an IDH1 peptide vaccine. Here the chain combines TRBV30 and TRBJ1-5; 7 bases in the middle match TRBD1. This clonotype originated in a man aged 30-40 years with glioma. The CDR3 region has the sequence CAWSPRAGGQPQHF. The base sequence is TGTGCCTGGAGTCCCAGGGCAGGGGGACAGCCCCAGCATTTT.